The present T cell receptor (beta chain) was sequenced within a study of shared clonotypes between healthy human individuals. Naive CD8 cells lacked CD45RO, underwent positive selection for CCR7 and left out terminally differentiated effector memory CD45RA+ cells. Every subset had its genomic DNA shared out evenly among several immunoSEQ plates. Repertoires were generated with immunoSEQ multiplex PCR, while TCRdb's copy carries only in-frame clones and drops some. Of hundreds of thousands of clones in the sample, around 96% are singletons; the top ten hold 0.095% to 0.13%. Germline-derived CDR1 and CDR2 are SGDLS and YYNGEE. This CDR3 has 15 amino acids. The V and J ends lost 3 bases and 0 bases respectively, with 10 bases between them. Study-level results: Sample collection involved blood only; tissue repertoires are likely different. Sequencing of the sorted subsets was shown by rarefaction to be incomplete despite large depth.

Turning to this clone: Its target is not known. The sample holds other DNA sequences that translate to the same CDR3.

This sequence joins TRBV9 and TRBJ1-3; D call uncertain. The sample was naive CD8+ T cells sorted from blood. The TCR comes from a woman aged 30 to 39 in good health. Here the CDR3 DNA reads TGTGCCAGCAGCGCGGACCGGAGCTCTGGAAACACCATATATTTT. Translated, it gives CASSADRSSGNTIYF.